One sample yielded the 15 T cell receptor beta chains listed below, sequenced in a study of OX40 agonist ivuxolimab in advanced cancers. TCRdb keeps only in-frame clones here, not all; method: immunoSEQ multiplex PCR. The sample records approximately 81,000 clones, 85% to 95% being singletons. The material sequenced was CD4+ or CD8+ T cells sorted from blood, taken in a trial of the OX40 agonist ivuxolimab. All receptors come from an adult with an advanced solid tumor such as melanoma, head and neck, liver or kidney cancer.

The chain joins TRBV27 to TRBJ2-7, with 7 nucleotides matching TRBD1. Germline CDR1 and CDR2: MNHEY and SMNVEV (reference sequence). The CDR3 runs to 14 residues. V dropped 0 bases and J dropped 1; count of bases not matched to a gene: 0. The CDR3: CASSLSGQSYEQYF. Here the CDR3 DNA reads TGTGCCAGCAGTTTATCGGGACAGTCCTACGAGCAGTACTTC.

The chain links TRBV2 to TRBJ2-3; D unclear. This CDR3 spans 13 amino acids. The V gene lost 9 bases and the J gene lost 2 bases, with 12 bases spanning the gap. The germline V gene has CDR1 SNHLY and CDR2 FYNNEI. This chain's CDR3 is CARGTRTTDTQYF. The CDR3 DNA follows: TGTGCCAGGGGAACTCGCACCACAGATACGCAGTATTTT.

The chain uses TRBV10-3 and TRBJ2-7; no reliable D call. The V end lost 5 bases, the J end lost 0 bases, and 17 bases lay between the germline ends. This CDR3 has 16 amino acids. Germline CDR1 reads ENHRY; CDR2 reads SYGVKD. The CDR3 loop is CAISPISLVLSYEQYF. CDR3 DNA: TGTGCCATCAGTCCTATCTCTTTAGTGCTCTCCTACGAGCAGTACTTC.

The V and J genes are TRBV7-9 and TRBJ2-1; 10 bases agree with TRBD2. In germline, CDR1 is SEHNR, CDR2 FQNEAQ (reference sequence). After removal of 5 bases from V and 4 bases from J, the junction contained 5 bases not matched to a gene. This CDR3 contains 15 residues. CDR3 bases: TGTGCCAGCAGCCCAGGACTAGCGGTTTACAATGAGCAGTTCTTC. Encoded protein: CASSPGLAVYNEQFF.

This chain joins TRBV27 and TRBJ2-1; a possible D gene is TRBD1 (6 bases). This CDR3 has 13 amino acids. CDR1 and CDR2 (germline): MNHEY, SMNVEV (reference sequence). Trimming left V 7 bases short and J 10 bases short, with 17 bases between. The CDR3 DNA reads as TGTGCCAGCACCCCAACAGGGTCTCTGGAGCAGTTCTTC. Its protein is CASTPTGSLEQFF.

The V and J genes are TRBV9 and TRBJ1-5; D unclear. This CDR3 is built from 13 residues. Trimming took off 0 bases at V and 5 bases at J, with 6 bases between the two ends. In germline, CDR1 is SGDLS, CDR2 YYNGEE. The CDR3 spells CASSVAGDQPQHF. The CDR3 nucleotides read TGTGCCAGCAGCGTAGCAGGTGATCAGCCCCAGCATTTT.

This chain links TRBV5-4 with TRBJ2-3, with 7 bases matching TRBD1. The CDR3 contains 15 residues. Germline CDR1 is SGHNT and CDR2 is YYREEE (reference sequence). Trimming removed 2 bases from V and 2 bases from J; junction bases left unmatched: 5. Here the CDR3 DNA reads TGTGCCAGCAGCTTTGGGACAGAATCCACAGATACGCAGTATTTT. This encodes CASSFGTESTDTQYF.

The chain employs TRBV6-5 and TRBJ1-1; D is perhaps TRBD1 (5 bases). Germline V gene data show CDR1 as MNHEY and CDR2 as SVGAGI. The CDR3 is made up of 14 amino acids. Trimming cost V 0 bases and J 4 bases, with 9 bases left between them. CDR3 residues: CASSYSAGTTEAFF. The DNA of the CDR3 is TGTGCCAGCAGTTACTCTGCGGGGACCACTGAAGCTTTCTTT.

This clone was detected once. The chain uses TRBV28 and TRBJ2-3, with 13 bases aligning to TRBD2. CDR3 length: 17 residues. The V segment lost 3 bases and the J segment 2 bases; nucleotides outside the gene matches: 5. CDR1 and CDR2 (germline): MDHEN, SYDVKM. This CDR3 reads CASSFGGTSGNTDTQYF. The CDR3, as DNA: TGTGCCAGCAGTTTTGGGGGGACTAGCGGGAACACAGATACGCAGTATTTT. The full variable domain, rest sourced from reference TRBV28 and TRBJ2-3, is DVKVTQSSRYLVKRTGEKVFLECVQDMDHENMFWYRQDPGLGLRLIYFSYDVKMKEKGDIPEGYSVSREKKERFSLILESASTNQTSMYLCASSFGGTSGNTDTQYFGPGTRLTVL.

J is TRBJ2-2 and V is TRBV4-3; 9 nucleotides match TRBD1. V shed 3 bases, J shed 5 bases, and the junction held 7 bases outside the gene matches. This CDR3 contains 16 residues. Germline V gene lookup returns CDR1 LGHNA and CDR2 YSLEER. Here the CDR3 reads CASSHSDRGITGELFF. CDR3 bases: TGCGCCAGCAGCCATTCGGACAGGGGAATTACCGGGGAGCTGTTTTTT.

V and J are TRBV6-6 and TRBJ2-3, with TRBD2 matching 7 bases. V was pared by 2 bases and J by 0 bases, with 2 bases of the junction left unmatched. Germline V gene sequence: CDR1 MNHNY, CDR2 SVGAGI (reference sequence). The CDR3 has 15 amino acids. CDR3 sequence: CASSYRSGSTDTQYF. As DNA, the CDR3 is TGTGCCAGCAGTTACCGTAGCGGGAGCACAGATACGCAGTATTTT.

The chain is built from TRBV10-2 and TRBJ2-7; D possibly uses TRBD1 or TRBD2 (5 bases each). The germline V and J ends were trimmed by 8 bases and 3 bases, with 11 bases remaining between them. The CDR3 spans 12 residues. The germline gives CDR1 WSHSY, CDR2 SAAADI. In DNA form, the CDR3 reads TGCGCCAGCGGGGACGTCAACTACGAGCAGTACTTC. Translating it yields CASGDVNYEQYF.

This chain joins TRBV5-4 and TRBJ2-1, with 9 bases lining up with TRBD1. Germline assignment: CDR1 SGHNT and CDR2 YYREEE (reference sequence). V shed 3 bases, J shed 0 bases, and the junction held 13 bases outside the gene matches. The CDR3 sequence is 19 residues long. The CDR3 reads CASSWGTGLRGFSYNEQFF. Here the CDR3 DNA reads TGTGCCAGCAGCTGGGGGACAGGGTTGCGAGGGTTCTCCTACAATGAGCAGTTCTTC. The full variable domain, its missing parts supplied by reference TRBV5-4 and TRBJ2-1, is ETGVTQSPTHLIKTRGQQVTLRCSSQSGHNTVSWYQQALGQGPQFIFQYYREEENGRGNFPPRFSGLQFPNYSSELNVNALELDDSALYLCASSWGTGLRGFSYNEQFFGPGTRLTVL.

This chain connects TRBV9 to TRBJ2-1; 9 bases line up with TRBD2. Germline CDR1 and CDR2: SGDLS and YYNGEE. V lost 1 base and J lost 7; bases outside the gene matches: 3. This CDR3 comprises 14 residues. The CDR3 region is CASSVWTSENEQFF. CDR3 bases: TGTGCCAGCAGCGTATGGACTAGCGAGAATGAGCAGTTCTTC.

The chain has TRBV7-3 and TRBJ2-3, with 7 bases that match TRBD2. The trim removed 5 bases at V and 5 bases at J, leaving 7 bases unmatched. Germline loops: CDR1 SGHTA, CDR2 FQGTGA. The CDR3 extends over 14 amino acids. CDR3 sequence: CASSPMGGGDTQYF. CDR3 DNA: TGTGCCAGCAGCCCCATGGGGGGGGGAGATACGCAGTATTTT.